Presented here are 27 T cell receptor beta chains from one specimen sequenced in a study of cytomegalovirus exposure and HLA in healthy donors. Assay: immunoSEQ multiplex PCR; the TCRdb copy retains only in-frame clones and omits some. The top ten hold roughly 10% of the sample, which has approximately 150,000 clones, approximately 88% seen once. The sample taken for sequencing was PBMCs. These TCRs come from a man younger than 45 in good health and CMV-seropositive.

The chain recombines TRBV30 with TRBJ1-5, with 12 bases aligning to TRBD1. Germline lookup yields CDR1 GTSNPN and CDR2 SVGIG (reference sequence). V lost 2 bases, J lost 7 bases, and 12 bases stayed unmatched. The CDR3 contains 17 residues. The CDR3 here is CAWSYAPGTGGGQPQHF. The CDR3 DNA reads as TGTGCCTGGAGTTACGCTCCCGGGACAGGGGGCGGGCAGCCCCAGCATTTT.

CDR3: CASSWDRDRSLDEKLFF. The CDR3 DNA follows: TGTGCCAGCAGCTGGGACCGGGACAGGTCCCTCGATGAAAAACTGTTTTTT. This chain uses TRBV7-9 with TRBJ1-4; 8 bases fit TRBD1. With 4 bases clipped from V and 6 bases from J, the junction kept 13 bases outside the gene matches. The V gene's germline CDR1 is SEHNR and CDR2 FQNEAQ (reference sequence). The CDR3 covers 17 residues. The variable domain in full, completed from reference TRBV7-9 and TRBJ1-4, reads DTGVSQNPRHKITKRGQNVTFRCDPISEHNRLYWYRQTLGQGPEFLTYFQNEAQLEKSRLLSDRFSAERPKGSFSTLEIQRTEQGDSAMYLCASSWDRDRSLDEKLFFGSGTQLSVL.

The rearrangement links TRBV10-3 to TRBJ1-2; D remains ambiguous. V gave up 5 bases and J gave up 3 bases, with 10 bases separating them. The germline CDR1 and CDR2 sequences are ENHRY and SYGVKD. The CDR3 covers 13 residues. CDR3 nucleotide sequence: TGTGCCATCAGTAGCATTACCCACTATGGCTACACCTTC. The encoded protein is CAISSITHYGYTF.

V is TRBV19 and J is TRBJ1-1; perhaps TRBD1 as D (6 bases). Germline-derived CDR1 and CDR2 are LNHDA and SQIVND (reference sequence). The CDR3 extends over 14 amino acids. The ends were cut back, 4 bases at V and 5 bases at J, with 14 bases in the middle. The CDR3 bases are TGTGCCAGTAGTACCCAGGGGAAAGGGACTGAAGCTTTCTTT. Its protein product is CASSTQGKGTEAFF.

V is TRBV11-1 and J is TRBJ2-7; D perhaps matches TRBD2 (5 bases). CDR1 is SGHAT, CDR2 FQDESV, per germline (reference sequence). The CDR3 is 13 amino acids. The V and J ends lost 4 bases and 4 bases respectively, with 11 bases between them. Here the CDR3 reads CASSSGRTYEQYF. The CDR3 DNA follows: TGTGCCAGCAGCTCTGGACGGACTTACGAGCAGTACTTC.

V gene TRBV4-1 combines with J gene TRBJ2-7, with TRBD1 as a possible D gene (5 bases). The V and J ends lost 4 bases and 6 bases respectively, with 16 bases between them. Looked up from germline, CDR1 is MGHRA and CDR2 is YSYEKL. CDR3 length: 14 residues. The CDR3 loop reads CASSPLTDFSEQYF. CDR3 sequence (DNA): TGCGCCAGCAGCCCCCTGACAGATTTCAGCGAGCAGTACTTC.

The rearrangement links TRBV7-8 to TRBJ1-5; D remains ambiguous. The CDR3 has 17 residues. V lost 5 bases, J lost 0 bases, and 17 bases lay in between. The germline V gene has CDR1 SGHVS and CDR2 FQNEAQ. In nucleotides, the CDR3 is TGTGCCAGCAGCCCCGACGGAGGCCTCTATAGCAATCAGCCCCAGCATTTT. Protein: CASSPDGGLYSNQPQHF.

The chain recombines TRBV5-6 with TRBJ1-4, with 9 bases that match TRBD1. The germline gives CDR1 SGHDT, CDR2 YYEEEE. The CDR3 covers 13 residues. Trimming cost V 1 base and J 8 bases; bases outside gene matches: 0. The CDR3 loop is CASSLTGGEKLFF. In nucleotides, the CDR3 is TGTGCCAGCAGCTTGACAGGGGGCGAAAAACTGTTTTTT.

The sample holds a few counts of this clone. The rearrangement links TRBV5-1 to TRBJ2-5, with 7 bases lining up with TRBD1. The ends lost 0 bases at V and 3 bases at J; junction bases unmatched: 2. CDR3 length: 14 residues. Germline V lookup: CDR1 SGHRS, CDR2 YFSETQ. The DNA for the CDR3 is TGCGCCAGCAGCTTGGGCAGGGGGAAAGAGACCCAGTACTTC. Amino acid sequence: CASSLGRGKETQYF.

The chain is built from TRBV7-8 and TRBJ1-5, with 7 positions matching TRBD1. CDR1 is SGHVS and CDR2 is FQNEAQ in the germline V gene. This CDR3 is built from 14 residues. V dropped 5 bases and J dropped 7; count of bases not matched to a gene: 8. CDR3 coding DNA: TGTGCCAGCAGCGTCCGGGACAGCGGACAGCCCCAGCATTTT. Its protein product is CASSVRDSGQPQHF.

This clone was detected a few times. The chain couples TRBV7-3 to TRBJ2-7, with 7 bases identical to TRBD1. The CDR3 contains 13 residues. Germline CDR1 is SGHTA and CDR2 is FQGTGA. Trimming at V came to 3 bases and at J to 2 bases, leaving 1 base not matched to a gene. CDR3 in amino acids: CASSFGQAYEQYF. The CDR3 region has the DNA TGTGCCAGCAGCTTCGGACAGGCCTACGAGCAGTACTTC.

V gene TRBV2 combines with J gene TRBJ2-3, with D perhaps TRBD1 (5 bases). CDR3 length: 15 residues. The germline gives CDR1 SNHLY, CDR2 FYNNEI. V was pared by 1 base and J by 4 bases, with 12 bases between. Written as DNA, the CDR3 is TGTGCCAGCAGTGAAGGGCCAGGGCACGCAGATACGCAGTATTTT. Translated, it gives CASSEGPGHADTQYF.

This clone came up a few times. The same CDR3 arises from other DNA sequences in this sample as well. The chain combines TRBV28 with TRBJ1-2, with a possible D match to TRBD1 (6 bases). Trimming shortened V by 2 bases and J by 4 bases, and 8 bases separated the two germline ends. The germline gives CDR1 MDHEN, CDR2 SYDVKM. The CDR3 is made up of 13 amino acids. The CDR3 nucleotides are TGTGCCAGCAGTTTAAGGGGGACCTATGGCTACACCTTC. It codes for CASSLRGTYGYTF.

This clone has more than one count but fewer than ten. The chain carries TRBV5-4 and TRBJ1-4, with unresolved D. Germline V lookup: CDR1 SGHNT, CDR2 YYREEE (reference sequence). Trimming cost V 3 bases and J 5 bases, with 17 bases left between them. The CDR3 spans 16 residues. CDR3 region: CASSSLTGGRNEKLFF. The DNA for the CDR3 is TGTGCCAGCAGCTCACTGACGGGAGGACGGAATGAAAAACTGTTTTTT.

CDR3 nucleotides: TGTGCCAGCGGACCGGGACTAGCGGGAGGGGTGAACACCGGGGAGCTGTTTTTT. It translates to CASGPGLAGGVNTGELFF. The chain recombines TRBV11-2 with TRBJ2-2; 16 positions match TRBD2. This CDR3 comprises 18 residues. V lost 8 bases to trimming and J lost 1 base; unmatched junction nucleotides: 7. CDR1 SGHAT and CDR2 FQNNGV come from the germline V gene.

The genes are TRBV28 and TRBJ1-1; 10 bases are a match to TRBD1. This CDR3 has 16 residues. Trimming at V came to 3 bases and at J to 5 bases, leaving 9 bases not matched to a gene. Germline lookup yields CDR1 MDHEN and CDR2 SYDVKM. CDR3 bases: TGTGCCAGCAGTTTGGGGACAGGGGTCTCACGGACTGAAGCTTTCTTT. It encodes CASSLGTGVSRTEAFF.

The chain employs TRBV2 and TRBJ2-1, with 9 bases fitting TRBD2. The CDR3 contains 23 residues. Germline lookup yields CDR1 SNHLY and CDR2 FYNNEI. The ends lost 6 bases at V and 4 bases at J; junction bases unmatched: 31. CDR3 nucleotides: TGTGCCAGCAGCGGGGCACGGACGCAGTCTCTTTTTCTTAGCGGGAGTTTTTACAATGAGCAGTTCTTC. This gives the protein CASSGARTQSLFLSGSFYNEQFF.

CDR3 loop: CAISDPTRAGPYEQYF. CDR3 nucleotide sequence: TGTGCCATCAGTGATCCAACACGAGCGGGGCCCTACGAGCAGTACTTC. The V call is TRBV10-3, the J call TRBJ2-7; 7 bases are a match to TRBD2. This CDR3 is 16 amino acids long. CDR1 and CDR2 from the germline V gene are ENHRY and SYGVKD. With V trimmed by 3 bases and J by 2 bases, 10 bases remained unmatched.

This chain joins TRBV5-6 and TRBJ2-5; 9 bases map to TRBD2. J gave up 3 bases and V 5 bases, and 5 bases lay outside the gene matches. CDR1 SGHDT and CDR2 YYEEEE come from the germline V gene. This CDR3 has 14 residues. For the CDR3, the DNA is TGTGCCAGCAGTTTTCTAGCGGGGAAAGAGACCCAGTACTTC. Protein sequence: CASSFLAGKETQYF.

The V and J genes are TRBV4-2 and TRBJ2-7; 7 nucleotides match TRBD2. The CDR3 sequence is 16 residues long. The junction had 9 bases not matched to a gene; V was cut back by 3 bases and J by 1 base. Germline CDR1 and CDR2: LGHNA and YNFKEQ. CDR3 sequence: CASSQGYGLVSYEQYF. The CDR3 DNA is TGTGCCAGCAGCCAGGGATATGGACTAGTTTCCTACGAGCAGTACTTC.

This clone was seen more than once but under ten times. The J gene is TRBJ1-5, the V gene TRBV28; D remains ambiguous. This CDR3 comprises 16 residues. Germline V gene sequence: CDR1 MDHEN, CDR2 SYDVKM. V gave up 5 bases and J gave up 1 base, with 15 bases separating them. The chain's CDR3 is CASSPPGSISNQPQHF. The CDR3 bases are TGTGCCAGCAGTCCACCCGGGTCAATCAGCAATCAGCCCCAGCATTTT.

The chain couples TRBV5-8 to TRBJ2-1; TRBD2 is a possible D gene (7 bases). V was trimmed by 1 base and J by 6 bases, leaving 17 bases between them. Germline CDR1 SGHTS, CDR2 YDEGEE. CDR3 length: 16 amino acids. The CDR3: CASSLRGAILANEQFF. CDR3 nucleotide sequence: TGTGCCAGCAGCTTGCGGGGGGCGATTCTTGCCAATGAGCAGTTCTTC.

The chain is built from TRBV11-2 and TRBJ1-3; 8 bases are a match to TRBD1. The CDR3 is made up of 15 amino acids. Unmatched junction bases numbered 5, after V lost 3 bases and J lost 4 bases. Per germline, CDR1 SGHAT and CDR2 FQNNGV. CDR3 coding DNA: TGTGCCAGCAGCTTTAACAGGGGGGCCGGAAACACCATATATTTT. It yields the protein CASSFNRGAGNTIYF.

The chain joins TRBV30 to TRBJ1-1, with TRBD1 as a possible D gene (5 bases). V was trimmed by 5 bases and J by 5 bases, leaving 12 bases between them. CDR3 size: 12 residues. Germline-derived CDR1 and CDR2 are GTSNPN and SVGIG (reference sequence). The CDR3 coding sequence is TGTGCCTGGTTCACGGAGGGGACTGAAGCTTTCTTT. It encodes CAWFTEGTEAFF.

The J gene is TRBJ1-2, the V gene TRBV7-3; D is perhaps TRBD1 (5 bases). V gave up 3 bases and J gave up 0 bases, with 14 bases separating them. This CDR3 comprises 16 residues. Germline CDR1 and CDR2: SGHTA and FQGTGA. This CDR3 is CASSFSLGDPNYGYTF. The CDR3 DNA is TGTGCCAGCAGCTTCTCATTAGGGGATCCTAACTATGGCTACACCTTC.

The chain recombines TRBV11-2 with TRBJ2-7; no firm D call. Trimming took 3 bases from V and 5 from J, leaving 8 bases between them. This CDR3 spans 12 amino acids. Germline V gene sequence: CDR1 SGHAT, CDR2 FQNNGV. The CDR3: CASSFTVNEQYF. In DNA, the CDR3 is TGTGCCAGCAGCTTCACAGTCAACGAGCAGTACTTC.

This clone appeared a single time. The CDR3 nucleotides read TGTGCCTGGTCCAAAAGGGCCCAGGGTGAGACCTATGGCTACACCTTC. As protein: CAWSKRAQGETYGYTF. The V and J genes are TRBV30 and TRBJ1-2; TRBD1 might be the D (5 bases). V was cut by 5 bases and J by 4 bases, with 23 bases left in between. Per germline, CDR1 GTSNPN and CDR2 SVGIG (reference sequence). The CDR3 has 16 residues.